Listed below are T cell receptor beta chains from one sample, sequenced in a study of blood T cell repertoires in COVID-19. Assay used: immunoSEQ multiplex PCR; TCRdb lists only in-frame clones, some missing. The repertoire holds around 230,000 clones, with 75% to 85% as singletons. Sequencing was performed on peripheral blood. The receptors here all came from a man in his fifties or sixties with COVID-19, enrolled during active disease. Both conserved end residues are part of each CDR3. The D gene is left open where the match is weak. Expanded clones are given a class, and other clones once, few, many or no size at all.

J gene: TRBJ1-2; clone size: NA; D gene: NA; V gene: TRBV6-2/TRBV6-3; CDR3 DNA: TGTGCCAGCAGCCCCCCTCCGGGACAATATGGCTACACCTTC; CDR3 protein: CASSPPPGQYGYTF
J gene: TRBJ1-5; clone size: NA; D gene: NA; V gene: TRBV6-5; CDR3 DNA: TGTGCCAGCAGGTCGACTCTTACGAGCAATCAGCCCCAGCATTTT; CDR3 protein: CASRSTLTSNQPQHF
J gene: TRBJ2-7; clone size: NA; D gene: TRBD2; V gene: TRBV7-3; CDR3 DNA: TGTGCCAGCAGCTTATCCGGGACTAGCGGGTGGGCCTACGAGCAGTACTTC; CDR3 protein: CASSLSGTSGWAYEQYF
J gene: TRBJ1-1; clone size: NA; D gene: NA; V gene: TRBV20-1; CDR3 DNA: TGCAGTGCTCGTGGGGGAGCCGGTGGAGGGGCTGAAGCTTTCTTT; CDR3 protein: CSARGGAGGGAEAFF
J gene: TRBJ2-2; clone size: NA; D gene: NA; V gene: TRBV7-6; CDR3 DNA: TGTGCCAGCAGCTTCATAGGGGTGGCCACCGGGGAGCTGTTTTTT; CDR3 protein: CASSFIGVATGELFF
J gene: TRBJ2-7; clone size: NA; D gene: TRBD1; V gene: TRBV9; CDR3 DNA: TGTGCCAGCAGCACCGGGACAGGGACCTACGAGCAGTACTTC; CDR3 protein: CASSTGTGTYEQYF
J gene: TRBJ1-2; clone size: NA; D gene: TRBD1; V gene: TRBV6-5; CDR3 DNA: TGTGCCAGCAGCGCCCCCGGGACAGGTGGCTACACCTTC; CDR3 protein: CASSAPGTGGYTF
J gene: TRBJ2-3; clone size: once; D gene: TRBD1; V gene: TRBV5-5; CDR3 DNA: TGTGCCAGCAGCTTGGCCACAGGGGTCCTAGGAGATACGCAGTATTTT; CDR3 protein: CASSLATGVLGDTQYF
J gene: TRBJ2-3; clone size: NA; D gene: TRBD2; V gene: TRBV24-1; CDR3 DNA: TGTGCCACCAGTGGTGGGCCGGGGAGGGGCACAGATACGCAGTATTTT; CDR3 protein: CATSGGPGRGTDTQYF
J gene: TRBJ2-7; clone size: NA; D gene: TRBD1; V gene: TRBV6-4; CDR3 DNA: TGTGCCAGCAGTGACTCGATTCCGGGACAGGGTTACTACGAGCAGTACTTC; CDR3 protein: CASSDSIPGQGYYEQYF
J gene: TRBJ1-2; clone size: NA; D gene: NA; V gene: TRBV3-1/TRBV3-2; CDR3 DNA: TGTGCCAGCAGCCGCAGACAGGATGGCTACACCTTC; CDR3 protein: CASSRRQDGYTF
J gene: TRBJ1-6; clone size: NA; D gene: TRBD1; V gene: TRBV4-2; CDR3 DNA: TGTGCCAGCAGCCAACTAAACAGGGGGATCGTTTCACCCCTCCACTTT; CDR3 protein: CASSQLNRGIVSPLHF
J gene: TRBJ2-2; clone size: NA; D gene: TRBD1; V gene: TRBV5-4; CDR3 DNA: TGTGCCAGCAGCTGGGACAGGGAAGTCACCGGGGAGCTGTTTTTT; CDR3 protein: CASSWDREVTGELFF
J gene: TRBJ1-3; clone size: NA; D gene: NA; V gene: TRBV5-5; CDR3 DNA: TGTGCCAGCAGTTTCGTACCACTCTCTGGAAACACCATATATTTT; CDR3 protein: CASSFVPLSGNTIYF
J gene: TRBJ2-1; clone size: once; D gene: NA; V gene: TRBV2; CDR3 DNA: TGTGCCAGCCGATTTGACAGCCACAATGAGCAGTTCTTC; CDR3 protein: CASRFDSHNEQFF
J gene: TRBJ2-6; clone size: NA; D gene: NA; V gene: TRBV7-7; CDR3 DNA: TGTGCTAGCGGTTTTCGGAATACAGGGCCAGGGGCCAACGTCCTGACTTTC; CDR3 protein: CASGFRNTGPGANVLTF
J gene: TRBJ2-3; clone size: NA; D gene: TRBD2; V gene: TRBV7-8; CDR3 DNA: TGTGCCAGCAGCTCTCTAGCGGGGGTGACAGATACGCAGTATTTT; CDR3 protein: CASSSLAGVTDTQYF
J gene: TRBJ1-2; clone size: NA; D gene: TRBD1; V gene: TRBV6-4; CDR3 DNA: TGTGCCAGCAGCGAGGGCAGGGGGCCCTATGGCTACACCTTC; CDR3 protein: CASSEGRGPYGYTF
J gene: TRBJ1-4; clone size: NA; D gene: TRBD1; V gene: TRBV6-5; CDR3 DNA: TGTGCCAGCAGCTTGACAGGGGTTGGAGAAAAACTGTTTTTT; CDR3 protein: CASSLTGVGEKLFF
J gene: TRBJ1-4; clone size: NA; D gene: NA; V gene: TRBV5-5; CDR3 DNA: TGTGCCAGCAGCTTGGGGGCAAGCTTTGGGGAAAAACTGTTTTTT; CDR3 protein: CASSLGASFGEKLFF
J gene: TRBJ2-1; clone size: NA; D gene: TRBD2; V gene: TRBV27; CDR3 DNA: TGTGCCAGCAGTAGCGGGGGGGCCTACAATGAGCAGTTCTTC; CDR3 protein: CASSSGGAYNEQFF
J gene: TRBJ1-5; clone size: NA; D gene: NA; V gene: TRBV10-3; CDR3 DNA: TGTGCCATCAGTCAGGATAGCAATCAGCCCCAGCATTTT; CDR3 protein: CAISQDSNQPQHF
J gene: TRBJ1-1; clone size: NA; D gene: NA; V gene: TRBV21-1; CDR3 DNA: TGTGCCAGCAGCAAAGACGTGGGGGGAAGAACTGACACTGAAGCTTTCTTT; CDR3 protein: CASSKDVGGRTDTEAFF
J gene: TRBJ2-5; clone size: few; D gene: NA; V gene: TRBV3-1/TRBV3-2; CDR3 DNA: TGTGCCAGCAGCCGGGACTTAGGGACCCAGTACTTC; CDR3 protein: CASSRDLGTQYF
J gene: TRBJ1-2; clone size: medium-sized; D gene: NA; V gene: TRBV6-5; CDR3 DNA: TGTGCCAGCAGCACCGGGACACCTAAGAACTATGGCTACACCTTC; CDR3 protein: CASSTGTPKNYGYTF
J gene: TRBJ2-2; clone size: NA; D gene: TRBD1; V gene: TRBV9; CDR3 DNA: TGTGCCAGCAGCGTAAGGCAGGGGGACACCGGGGAGCTGTTTTTT; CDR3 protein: CASSVRQGDTGELFF
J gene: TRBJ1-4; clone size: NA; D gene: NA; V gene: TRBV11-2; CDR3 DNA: TGTGCCAGCAGCTTAAGCTCGCTCTCTGCGGAAAAACTGTTTTTT; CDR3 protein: CASSLSSLSAEKLFF
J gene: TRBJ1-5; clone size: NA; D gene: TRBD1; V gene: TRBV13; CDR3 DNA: TGTGCCAGCAGCCATAGCGGAGGGGGCTTTAATCAGCCCCAGCATTTT; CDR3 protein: CASSHSGGGFNQPQHF
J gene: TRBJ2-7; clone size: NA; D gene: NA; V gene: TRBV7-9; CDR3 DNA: TGTGCCAGCAGCCCCGGGGGAAGCTCCTACGAGCAGTACTTC; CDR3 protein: CASSPGGSSYEQYF
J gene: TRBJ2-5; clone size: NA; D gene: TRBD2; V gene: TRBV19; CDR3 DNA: TGTGCCAGTAGTACAAATCGGGGGGGACCCCAGTACTTC; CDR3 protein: CASSTNRGGPQYF
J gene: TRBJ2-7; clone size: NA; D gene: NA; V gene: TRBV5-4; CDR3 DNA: TGTGCCAGCAGCCCCCGGGGATACGAGCAGTACTTC; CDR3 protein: CASSPRGYEQYF
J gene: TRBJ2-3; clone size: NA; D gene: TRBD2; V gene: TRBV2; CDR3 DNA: TGTGCCAGCTCAGAACTAGCGCCCACATCGGGTACGCAGTATTTT; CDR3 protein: CASSELAPTSGTQYF
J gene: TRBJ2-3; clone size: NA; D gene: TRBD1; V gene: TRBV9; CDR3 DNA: TGTGCCAGCAGCGCCCAAAAGGGGGCCGACACAGATACGCAGTATTTT; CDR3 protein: CASSAQKGADTDTQYF
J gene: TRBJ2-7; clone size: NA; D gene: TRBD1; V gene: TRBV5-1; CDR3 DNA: TGCGCCAGCAGCAGGGACAGGGGCTTTGAGCAGTACTTC; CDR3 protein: CASSRDRGFEQYF
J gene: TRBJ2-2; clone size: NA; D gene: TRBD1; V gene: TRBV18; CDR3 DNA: TGTGCCAGCTCACCGGACAGGGCCGGGGAGCTGTTTTTT; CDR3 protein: CASSPDRAGELFF
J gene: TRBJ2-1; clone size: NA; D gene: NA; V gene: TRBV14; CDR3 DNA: TGTGCCAGCAGCCAACGTTGGGAGGGGGATGAGCAGTTCTTC; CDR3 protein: CASSQRWEGDEQFF
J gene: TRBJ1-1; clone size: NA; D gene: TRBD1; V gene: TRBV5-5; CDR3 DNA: TGTGCCAGCAGCTTCGACAGGGACACTGAAGCTTTCTTT; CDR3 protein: CASSFDRDTEAFF
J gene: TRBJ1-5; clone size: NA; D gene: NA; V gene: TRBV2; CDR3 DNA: TGTGCCAGCAGCTCACGGATAGGGGATAGCAATCAGCCCCAGCATTTT; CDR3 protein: CASSSRIGDSNQPQHF
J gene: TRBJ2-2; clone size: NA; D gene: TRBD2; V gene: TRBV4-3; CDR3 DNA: TGCGCCAGCAGCCAAGATGGGAGGGTTTCAAACACCGGGGAGCTGTTTTTT; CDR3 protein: CASSQDGRVSNTGELFF
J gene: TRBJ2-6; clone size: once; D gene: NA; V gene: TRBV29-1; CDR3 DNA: TGCAGCGTTGCTGAAGCCTCTGGGGCCAACGTCCTGACTTTC; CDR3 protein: CSVAEASGANVLTF
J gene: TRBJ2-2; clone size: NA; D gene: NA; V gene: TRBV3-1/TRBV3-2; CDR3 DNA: TGTGCCAGCAGCCAAGATCGAGACAGGAGGACCGGGGAGCTGTTTTTT; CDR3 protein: CASSQDRDRRTGELFF
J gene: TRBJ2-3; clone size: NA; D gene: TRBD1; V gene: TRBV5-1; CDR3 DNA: TGCGCCAGCAGCTTGGGACAGGGGGCCGGAGATACGCAGTATTTT; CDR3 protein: CASSLGQGAGDTQYF